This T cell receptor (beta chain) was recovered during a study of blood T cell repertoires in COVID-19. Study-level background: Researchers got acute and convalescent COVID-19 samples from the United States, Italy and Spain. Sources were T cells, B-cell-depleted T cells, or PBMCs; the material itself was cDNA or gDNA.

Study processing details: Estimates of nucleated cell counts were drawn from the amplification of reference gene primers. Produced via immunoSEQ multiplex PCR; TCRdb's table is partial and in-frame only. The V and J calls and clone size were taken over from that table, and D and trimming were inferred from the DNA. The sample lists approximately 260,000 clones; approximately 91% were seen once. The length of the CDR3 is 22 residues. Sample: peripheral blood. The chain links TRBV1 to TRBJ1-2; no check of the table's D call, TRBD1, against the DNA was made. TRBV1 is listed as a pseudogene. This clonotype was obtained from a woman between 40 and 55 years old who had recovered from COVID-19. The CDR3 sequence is CTSSQCIRKDSGTGGKTYGYTF. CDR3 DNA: TGCACCAGCAGCCAATGTATCCGAAAAGATTCCGGGACAGGGGGCAAGACCTATGGCTACACCTTC.